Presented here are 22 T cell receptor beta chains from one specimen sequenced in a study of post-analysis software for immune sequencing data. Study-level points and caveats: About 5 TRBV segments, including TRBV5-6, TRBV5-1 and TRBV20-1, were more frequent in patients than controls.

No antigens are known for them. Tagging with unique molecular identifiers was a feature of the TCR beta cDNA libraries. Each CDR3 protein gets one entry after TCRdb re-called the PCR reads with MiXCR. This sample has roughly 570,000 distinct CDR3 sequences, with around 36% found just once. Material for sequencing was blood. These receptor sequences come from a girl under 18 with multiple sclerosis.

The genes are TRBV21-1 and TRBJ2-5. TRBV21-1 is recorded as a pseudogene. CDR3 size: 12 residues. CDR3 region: CASSKYAKTQYF. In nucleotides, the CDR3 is TGTGCCAGCAGCAAATACGCGAAGACCCAGTACTTC.

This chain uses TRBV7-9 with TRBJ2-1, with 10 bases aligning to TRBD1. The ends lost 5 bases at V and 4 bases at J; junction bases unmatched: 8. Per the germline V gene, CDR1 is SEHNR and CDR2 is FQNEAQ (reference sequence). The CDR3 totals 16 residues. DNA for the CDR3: TGTGCCAGCAGCCCGACAGGGGGCGCAGGATACAATGAGCAGTTCTTC. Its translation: CASSPTGGAGYNEQFF. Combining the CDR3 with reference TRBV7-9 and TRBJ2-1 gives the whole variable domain DTGVSQNPRHKITKRGQNVTFRCDPISEHNRLYWYRQTLGQGPEFLTYFQNEAQLEKSRLLSDRFSAERPKGSFSTLEIQRTEQGDSAMYLCASSPTGGAGYNEQFFGPGTRLTVL.

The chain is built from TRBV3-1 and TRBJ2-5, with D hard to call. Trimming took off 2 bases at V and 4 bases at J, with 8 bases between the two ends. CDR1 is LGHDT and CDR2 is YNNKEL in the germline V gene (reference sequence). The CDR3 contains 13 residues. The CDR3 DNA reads TGTGCCAGCAGCCAACCCCCAGGAGAGACCCAGTACTTC. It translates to CASSQPPGETQYF.

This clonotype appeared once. CDR3 sequence reads: CASSSDGGSLNYGYTF. In nucleotides, the CDR3 is TGTGCCAGCAGTTCCGACGGGGGGAGTCTAAACTATGGCTACACCTTC. The chain couples TRBV6-5 to TRBJ1-2, with TRBD1 as a possible D gene (5 bases). The CDR3 runs 16 residues. CDR1 is MNHEY and CDR2 is SVGAGI in the germline V gene. The ends were cut back, 4 bases at V and 2 bases at J, with 17 bases in the middle.

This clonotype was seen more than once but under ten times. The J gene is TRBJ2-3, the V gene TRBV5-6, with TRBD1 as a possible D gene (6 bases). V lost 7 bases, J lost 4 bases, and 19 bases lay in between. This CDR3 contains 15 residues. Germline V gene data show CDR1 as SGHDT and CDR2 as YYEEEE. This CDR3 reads CASALGAPGADTQYF. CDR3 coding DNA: TGTGCCAGCGCCTTGGGGGCACCAGGCGCAGATACGCAGTATTTT.

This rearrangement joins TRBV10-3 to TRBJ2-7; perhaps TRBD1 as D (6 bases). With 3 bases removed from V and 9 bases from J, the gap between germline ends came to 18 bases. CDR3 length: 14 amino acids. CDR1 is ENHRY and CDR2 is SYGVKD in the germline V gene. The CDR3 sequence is CAISDGTNSHSQYF. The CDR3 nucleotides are TGTGCCATCAGTGACGGGACAAATAGCCATTCGCAGTACTTC.

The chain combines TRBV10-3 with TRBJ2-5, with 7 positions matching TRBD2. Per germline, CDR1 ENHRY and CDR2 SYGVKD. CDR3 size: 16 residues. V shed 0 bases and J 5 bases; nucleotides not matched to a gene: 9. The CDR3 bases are TGTGCCATCAGTGAGTCGCGAGCGGGGAAGGGGGAGACCCAGTACTTC. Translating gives CAISESRAGKGETQYF.

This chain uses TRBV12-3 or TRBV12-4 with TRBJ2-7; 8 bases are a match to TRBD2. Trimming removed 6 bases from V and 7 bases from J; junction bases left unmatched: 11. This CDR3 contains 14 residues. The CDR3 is CASRAGGSYNEQYF. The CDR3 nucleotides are TGTGCCAGCAGGGCGGGGGGCTCCTACAATGAGCAGTACTTC.

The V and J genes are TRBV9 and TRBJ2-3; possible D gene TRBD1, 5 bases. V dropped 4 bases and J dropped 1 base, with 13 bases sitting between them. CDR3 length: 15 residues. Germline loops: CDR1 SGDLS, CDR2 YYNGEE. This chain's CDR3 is CASSPTDMRTDTQYF. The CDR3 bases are TGTGCCAGCAGCCCGACGGACATGCGCACAGATACGCAGTATTTT.

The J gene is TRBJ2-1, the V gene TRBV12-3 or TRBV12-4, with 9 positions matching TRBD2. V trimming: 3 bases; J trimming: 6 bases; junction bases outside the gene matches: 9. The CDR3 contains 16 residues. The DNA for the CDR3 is TGTGCCAGCAGTTTGATGGCGGGGGGGCAATCCAATGAGCAGTTCTTC. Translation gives CASSLMAGGQSNEQFF.

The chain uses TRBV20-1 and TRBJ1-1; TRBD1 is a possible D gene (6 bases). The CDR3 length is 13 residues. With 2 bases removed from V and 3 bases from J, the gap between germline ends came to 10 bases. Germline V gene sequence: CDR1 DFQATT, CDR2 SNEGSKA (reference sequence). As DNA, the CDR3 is TGCAGTGCTAGACGCAGGGGTTACACTGAAGCTTTCTTT. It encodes CSARRRGYTEAFF.

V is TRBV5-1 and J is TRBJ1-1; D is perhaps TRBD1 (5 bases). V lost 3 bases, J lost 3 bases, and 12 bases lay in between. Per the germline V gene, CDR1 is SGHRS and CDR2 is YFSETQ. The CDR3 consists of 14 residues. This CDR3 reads CASSWGWRDTEAFF. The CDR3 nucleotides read TGCGCCAGCAGCTGGGGGTGGAGGGACACTGAAGCTTTCTTT.

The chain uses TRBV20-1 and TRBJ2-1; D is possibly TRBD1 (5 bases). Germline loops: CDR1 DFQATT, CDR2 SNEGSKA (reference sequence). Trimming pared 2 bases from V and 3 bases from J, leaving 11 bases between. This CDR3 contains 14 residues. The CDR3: CSARWAGRYNEQFF. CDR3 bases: TGCAGTGCTAGATGGGCAGGGCGCTACAATGAGCAGTTCTTC.

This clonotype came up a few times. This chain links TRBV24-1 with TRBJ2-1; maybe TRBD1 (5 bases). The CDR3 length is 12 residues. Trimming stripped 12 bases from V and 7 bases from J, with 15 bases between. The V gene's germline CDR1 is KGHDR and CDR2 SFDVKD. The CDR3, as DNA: TGTGCCGTCATGACAGTATCGAATGAGCAGTTCTTC. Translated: CAVMTVSNEQFF.

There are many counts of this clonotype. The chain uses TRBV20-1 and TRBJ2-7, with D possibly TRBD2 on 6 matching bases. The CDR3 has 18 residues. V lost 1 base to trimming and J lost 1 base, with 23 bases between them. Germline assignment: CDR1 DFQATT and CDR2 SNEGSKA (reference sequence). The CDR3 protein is CSARVGGESRSESYEQYF. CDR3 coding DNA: TGCAGTGCTAGAGTCGGCGGGGAGAGCCGATCGGAGTCCTACGAGCAGTACTTC.

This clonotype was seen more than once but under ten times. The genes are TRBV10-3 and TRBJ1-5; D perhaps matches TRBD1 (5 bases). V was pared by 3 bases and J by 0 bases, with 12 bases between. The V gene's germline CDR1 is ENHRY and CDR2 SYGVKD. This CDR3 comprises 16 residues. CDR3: CAISDGEGISNQPQHF. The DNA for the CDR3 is TGTGCCATCAGTGATGGGGAGGGGATTAGCAATCAGCCCCAGCATTTT.

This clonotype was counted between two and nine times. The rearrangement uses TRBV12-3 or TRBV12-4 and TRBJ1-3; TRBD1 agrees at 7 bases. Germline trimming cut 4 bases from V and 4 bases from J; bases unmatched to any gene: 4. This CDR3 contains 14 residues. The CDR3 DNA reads TGTGCCAGCAGTTCCTGGACAGGCGGAAACACCATATATTTT. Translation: CASSSWTGGNTIYF.

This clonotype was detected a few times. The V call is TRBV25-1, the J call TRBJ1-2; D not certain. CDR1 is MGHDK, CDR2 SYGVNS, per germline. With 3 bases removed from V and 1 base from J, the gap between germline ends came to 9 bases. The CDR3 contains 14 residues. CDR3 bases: TGTGCCAGCAGTGATAGTAATGGTAACTATGGCTACACCTTC. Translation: CASSDSNGNYGYTF.

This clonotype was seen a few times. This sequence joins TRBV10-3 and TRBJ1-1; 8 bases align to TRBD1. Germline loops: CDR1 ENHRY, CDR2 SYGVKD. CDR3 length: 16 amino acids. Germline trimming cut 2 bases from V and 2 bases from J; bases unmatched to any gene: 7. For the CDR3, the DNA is TGTGCCATCAGTGAGGGACAGGGTCGGGATAACACTGAAGCTTTCTTT. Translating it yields CAISEGQGRDNTEAFF.

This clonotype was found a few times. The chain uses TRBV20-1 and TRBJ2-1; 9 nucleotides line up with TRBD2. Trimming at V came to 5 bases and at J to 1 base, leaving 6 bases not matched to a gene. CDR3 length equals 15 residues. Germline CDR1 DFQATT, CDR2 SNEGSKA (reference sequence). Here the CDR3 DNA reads TGCAGTGCTCGGCCCCTAGCGGGGTCCTACAATGAGCAGTTCTTC. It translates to CSARPLAGSYNEQFF.

The DNA of the CDR3 is TGTGCCAGCAGTGATTTTCGGGACGACGAGACCCAGTACTTC. It specifies CASSDFRDDETQYF. The V gene is TRBV2, the J gene TRBJ2-7; D tentatively fits TRBD1 or TRBD2 (5 bases each). Gene TRBJ2-5 matches the end of the DNA better, so the J call may be wrong. The germline CDR1 and CDR2 sequences are SNHLY and FYNNEI. The CDR3 has 14 residues.

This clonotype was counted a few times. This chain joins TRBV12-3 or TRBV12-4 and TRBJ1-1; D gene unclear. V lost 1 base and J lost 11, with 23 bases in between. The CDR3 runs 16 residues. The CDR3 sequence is CASSLESWRIWAWAFF. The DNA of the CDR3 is TGTGCCAGCAGTTTAGAGAGTTGGAGAATTTGGGCGTGGGCTTTCTTT.